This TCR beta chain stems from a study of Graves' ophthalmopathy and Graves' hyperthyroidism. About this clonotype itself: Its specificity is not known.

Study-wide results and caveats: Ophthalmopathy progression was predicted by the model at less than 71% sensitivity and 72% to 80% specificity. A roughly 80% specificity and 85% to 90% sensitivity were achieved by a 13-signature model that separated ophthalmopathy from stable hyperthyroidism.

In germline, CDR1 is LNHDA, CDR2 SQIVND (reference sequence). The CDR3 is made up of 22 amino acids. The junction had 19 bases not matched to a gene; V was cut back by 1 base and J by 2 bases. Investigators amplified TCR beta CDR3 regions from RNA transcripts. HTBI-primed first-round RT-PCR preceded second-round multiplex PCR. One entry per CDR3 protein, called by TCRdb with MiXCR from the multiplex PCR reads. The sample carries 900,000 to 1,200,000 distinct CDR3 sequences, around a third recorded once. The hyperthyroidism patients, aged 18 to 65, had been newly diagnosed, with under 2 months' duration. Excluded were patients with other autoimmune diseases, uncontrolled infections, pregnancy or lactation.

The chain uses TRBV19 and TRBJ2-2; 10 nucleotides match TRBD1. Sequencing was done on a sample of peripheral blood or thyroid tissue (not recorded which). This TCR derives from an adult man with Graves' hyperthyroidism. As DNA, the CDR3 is TGTGCCAGTAGTATAGTGACAGGGGGCGTCCCCGGGAATCAGATAAACACCGGGGAGCTGTTTTTT. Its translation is CASSIVTGGVPGNQINTGELFF.